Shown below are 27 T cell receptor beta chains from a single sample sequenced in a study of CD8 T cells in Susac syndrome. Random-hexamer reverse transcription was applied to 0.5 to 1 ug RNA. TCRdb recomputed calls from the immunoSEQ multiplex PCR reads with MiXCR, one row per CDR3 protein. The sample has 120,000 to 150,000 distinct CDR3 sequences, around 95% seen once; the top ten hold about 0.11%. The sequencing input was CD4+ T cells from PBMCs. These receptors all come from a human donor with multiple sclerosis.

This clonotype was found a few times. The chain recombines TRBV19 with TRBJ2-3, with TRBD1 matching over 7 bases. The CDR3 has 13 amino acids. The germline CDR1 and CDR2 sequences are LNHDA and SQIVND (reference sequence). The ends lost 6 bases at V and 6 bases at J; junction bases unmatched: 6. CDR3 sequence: CASRSTGSDTQYF. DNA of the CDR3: TGTGCCAGTAGATCGACAGGGTCGGATACGCAGTATTTT.

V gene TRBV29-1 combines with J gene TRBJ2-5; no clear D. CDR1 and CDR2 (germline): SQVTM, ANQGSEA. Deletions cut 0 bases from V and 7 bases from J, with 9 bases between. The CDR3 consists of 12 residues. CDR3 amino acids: CSVEEGRRTQYF. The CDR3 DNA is TGCAGCGTTGAAGAAGGCCGGCGGACCCAGTACTTC.

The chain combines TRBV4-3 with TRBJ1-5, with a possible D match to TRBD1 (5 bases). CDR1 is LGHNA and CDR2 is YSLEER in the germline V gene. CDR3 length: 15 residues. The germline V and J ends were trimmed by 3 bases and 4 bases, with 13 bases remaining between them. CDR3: CASSQRGGANQPQHF. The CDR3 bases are TGCGCCAGCAGCCAGAGGGGAGGTGCTAATCAGCCCCAGCATTTT.

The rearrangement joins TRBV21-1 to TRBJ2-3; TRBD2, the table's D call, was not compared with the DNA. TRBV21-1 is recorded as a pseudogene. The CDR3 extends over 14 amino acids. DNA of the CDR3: TGTGCCAGCAGCAAAATACTAGCGGTTGGGACGCAGTATTTT. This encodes CASSKILAVGTQYF.

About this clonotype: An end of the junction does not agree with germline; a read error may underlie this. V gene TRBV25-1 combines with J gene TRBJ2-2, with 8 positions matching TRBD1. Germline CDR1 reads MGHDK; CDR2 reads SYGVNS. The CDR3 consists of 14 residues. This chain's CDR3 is CASSGTGNAGELFF. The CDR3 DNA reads TGTGCCAGCAGTGGGACAGGGAACGCCGGGGAGCTGTTTTTT.

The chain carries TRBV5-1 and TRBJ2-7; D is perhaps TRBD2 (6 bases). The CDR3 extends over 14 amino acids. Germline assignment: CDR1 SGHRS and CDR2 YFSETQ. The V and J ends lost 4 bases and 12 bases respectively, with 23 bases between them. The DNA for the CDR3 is TGCGCCAGCAGCCGGACTCGGCGGGATAGCCCCCTGTACTTC. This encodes CASSRTRRDSPLYF. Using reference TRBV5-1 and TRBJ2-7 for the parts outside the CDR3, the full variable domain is KAGVTQTPRYLIKTRGQQVTLSCSPISGHRSVSWYQQTPGQGLQFLFEYFSETQRNKGNFPGRFSGRQFSNSRSEMNVSTLELGDSALYLCASSRTRRDSPLYFGPGTRLTVT.

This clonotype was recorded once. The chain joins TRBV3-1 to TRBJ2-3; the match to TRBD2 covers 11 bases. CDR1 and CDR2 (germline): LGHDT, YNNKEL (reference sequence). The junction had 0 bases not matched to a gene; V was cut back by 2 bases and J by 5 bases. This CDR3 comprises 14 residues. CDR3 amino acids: CASSQTSGGDTQYF. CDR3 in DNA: TGTGCCAGCAGCCAAACTAGCGGGGGAGATACGCAGTATTTT.

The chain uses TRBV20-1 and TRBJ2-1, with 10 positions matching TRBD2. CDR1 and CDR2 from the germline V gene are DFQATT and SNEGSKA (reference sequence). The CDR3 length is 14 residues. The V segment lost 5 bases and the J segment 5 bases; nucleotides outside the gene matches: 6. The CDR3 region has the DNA TGCAGTGCTCCACGGACTAGCGGCAACAATGAGCAGTTCTTC. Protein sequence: CSAPRTSGNNEQFF.

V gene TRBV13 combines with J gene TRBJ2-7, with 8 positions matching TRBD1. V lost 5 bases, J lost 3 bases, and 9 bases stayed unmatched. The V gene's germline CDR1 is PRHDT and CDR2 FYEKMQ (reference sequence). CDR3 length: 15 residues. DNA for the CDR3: TGTGCCAGCAGCGCAAGAGGACAGGGTGGCTACGAGCAGTACTTC. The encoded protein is CASSARGQGGYEQYF.

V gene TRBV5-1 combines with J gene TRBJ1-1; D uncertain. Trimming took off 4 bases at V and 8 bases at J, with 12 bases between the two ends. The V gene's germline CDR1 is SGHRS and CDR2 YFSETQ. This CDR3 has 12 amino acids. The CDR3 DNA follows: TGCGCCAGCAGCCCATCGGGCAGGGAAGCTTTCTTT. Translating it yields CASSPSGREAFF.

CDR3 in DNA: TGTGCCAGCAGCCAAGGCGTGAGAGTGTACCCCTACGAGCAGTACTTC. It is translated as CASSQGVRVYPYEQYF. The chain links TRBV3-1 to TRBJ2-7; D not certain. The germline V and J ends were trimmed by 1 base and 2 bases, with 15 bases remaining between them. Germline V CDR1 and CDR2: LGHDT, YNNKEL (reference sequence). The CDR3 runs to 16 residues.

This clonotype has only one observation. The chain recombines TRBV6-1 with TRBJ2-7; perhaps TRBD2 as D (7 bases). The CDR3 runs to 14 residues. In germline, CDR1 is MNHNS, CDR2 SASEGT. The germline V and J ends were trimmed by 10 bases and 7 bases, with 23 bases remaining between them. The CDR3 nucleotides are TGTGCCACCACCCAGGGGACGGAAGCGGGGGAGCAGTACTTC. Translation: CATTQGTEAGEQYF.

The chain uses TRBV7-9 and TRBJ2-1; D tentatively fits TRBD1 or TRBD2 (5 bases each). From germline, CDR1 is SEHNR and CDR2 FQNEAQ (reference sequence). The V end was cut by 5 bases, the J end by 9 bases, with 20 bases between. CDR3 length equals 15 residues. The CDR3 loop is CASSAQMGVVLEQFF. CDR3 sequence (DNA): TGTGCCAGCAGCGCTCAAATGGGGGTTGTACTTGAGCAGTTCTTC.

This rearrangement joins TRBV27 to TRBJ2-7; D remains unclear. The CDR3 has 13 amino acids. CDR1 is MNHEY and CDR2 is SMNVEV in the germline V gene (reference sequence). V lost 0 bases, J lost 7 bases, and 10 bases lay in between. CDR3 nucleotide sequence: TGTGCCAGCAGTTTATCGCCCCGTAGGGAGCAGTACTTC. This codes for CASSLSPRREQYF.

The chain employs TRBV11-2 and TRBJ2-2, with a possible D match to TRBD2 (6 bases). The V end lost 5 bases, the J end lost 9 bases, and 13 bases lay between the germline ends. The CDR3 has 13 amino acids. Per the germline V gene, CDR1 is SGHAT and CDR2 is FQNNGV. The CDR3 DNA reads TGTGCCAGCAGCCCGGGACTGACCAGGGAGCTGTTTTTT. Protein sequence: CASSPGLTRELFF.

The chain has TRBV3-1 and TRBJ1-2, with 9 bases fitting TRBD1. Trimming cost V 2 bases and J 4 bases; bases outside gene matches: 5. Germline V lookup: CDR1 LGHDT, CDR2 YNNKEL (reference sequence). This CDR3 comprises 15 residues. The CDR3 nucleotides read TGTGCCAGCAGCCAATCTCGGGACAGGGCCTATGGCTACACCTTC. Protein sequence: CASSQSRDRAYGYTF.

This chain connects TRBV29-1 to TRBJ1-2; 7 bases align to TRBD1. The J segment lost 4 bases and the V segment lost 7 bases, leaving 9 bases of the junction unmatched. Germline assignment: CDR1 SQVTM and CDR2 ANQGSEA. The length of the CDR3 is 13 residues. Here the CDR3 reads CSARVTGSYGYTF. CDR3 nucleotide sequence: TGCAGCGCCCGCGTGACAGGGAGCTATGGCTACACCTTC.

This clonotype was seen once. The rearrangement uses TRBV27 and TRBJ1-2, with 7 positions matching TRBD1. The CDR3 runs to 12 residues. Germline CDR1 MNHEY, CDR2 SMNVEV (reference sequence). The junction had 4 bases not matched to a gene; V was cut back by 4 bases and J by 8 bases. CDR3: CASSSTGRGYTF. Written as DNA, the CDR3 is TGTGCCAGCAGTTCGACAGGGAGAGGCTACACCTTC.

The DNA of the CDR3 is TGTGCCTGGAGCACCGGGACAAAGCAGTTCTTC. Translating it yields CAWSTGTKQFF. The V and J genes are TRBV30 and TRBJ2-1; D is possibly TRBD1 (6 bases). Trimming pared 3 bases from V and 11 bases from J, leaving 11 bases between. CDR3 length: 11 amino acids. Germline-derived CDR1 and CDR2 are GTSNPN and SVGIG (reference sequence).

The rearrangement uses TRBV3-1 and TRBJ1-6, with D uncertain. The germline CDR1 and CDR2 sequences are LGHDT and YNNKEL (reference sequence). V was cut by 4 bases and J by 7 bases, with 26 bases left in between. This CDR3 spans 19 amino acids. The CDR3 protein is CASSPTRPGVGLENSPLHF. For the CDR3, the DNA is TGTGCCAGCAGCCCCACGCGGCCCGGGGTGGGGTTGGAGAATTCACCCCTCCACTTT.

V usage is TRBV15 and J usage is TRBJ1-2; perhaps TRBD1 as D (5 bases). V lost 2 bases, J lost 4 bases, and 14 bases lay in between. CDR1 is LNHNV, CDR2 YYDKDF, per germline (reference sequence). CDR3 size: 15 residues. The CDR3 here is CATSRTRDAGYGYTF. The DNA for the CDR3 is TGTGCCACCAGCAGAACCAGGGACGCCGGCTATGGCTACACCTTC.

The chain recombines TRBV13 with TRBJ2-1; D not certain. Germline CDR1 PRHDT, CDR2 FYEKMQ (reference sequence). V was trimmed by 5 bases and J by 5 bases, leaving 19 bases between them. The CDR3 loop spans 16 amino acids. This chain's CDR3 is CASSGRRLGWDNEQFF. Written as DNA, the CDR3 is TGTGCCAGCAGCGGGCGACGCCTTGGATGGGACAATGAGCAGTTCTTC.

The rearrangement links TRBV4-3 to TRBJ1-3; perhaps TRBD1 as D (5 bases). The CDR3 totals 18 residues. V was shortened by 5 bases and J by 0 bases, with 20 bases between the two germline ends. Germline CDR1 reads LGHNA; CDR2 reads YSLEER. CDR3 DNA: TGCGCCAGCAGCTTAGGACGGGGGAACTGGGTCTCTGGAAACACCATATATTTT. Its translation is CASSLGRGNWVSGNTIYF.

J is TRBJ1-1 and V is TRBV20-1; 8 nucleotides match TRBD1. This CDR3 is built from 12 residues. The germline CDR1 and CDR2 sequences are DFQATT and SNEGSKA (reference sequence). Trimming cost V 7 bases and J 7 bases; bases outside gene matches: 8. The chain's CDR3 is CSVKQGGSEAFF. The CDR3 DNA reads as TGCAGTGTCAAACAGGGGGGAAGTGAAGCTTTCTTT.

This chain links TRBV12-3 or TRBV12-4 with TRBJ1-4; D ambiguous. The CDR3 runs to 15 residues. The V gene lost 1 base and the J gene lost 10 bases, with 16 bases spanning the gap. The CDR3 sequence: CASSLGEGAGGKLFF. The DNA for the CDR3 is TGTGCCAGCAGTTTAGGGGAGGGCGCAGGAGGAAAACTGTTTTTT.

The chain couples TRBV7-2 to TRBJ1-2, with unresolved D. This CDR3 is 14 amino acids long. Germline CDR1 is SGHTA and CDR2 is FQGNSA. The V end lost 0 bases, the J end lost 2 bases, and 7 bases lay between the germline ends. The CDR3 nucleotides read TGTGCCAGCAGCTTAGCGTCCCCCAACTATGGCTACACCTTC. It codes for CASSLASPNYGYTF.

CDR3 loop: CASSFTGYEQYF. CDR3 DNA: TGTGCCAGCAGTTTCACGGGTTACGAGCAGTACTTC. The rearrangement uses TRBV12-3 or TRBV12-4 and TRBJ2-7; D is unclear. The V end was cut by 3 bases, the J end by 4 bases, with 7 bases between. The CDR3 is 12 amino acids.